What follows are 28 T cell receptor beta chains derived from one specimen sequenced in a study of blood T cell repertoires in COVID-19 (dated by TCRdb to the early 2020s). To prepare the library, the immunoSEQ multiplex PCR assay was applied. What TCRdb holds here is the immuneACCESS table cut down to in-frame rearrangements. Part of the clones is not present; checked against another copy, under half of the missing clones reflect an unresolved V gene, and the others are unexplained. The sample profile shows roughly 280,000 clones; around four fifths of them were found once. The top ten constitute 4.2% of the sample. Input material: peripheral blood. Receptors originate from a man in his 60s with acute or convalescent COVID-19.

The chain is built from TRBV9 and TRBJ2-1, with TRBD2 matching 13 bases. The CDR3 has 17 amino acids. V dropped 4 bases and J dropped 3; count of bases not matched to a gene: 7. Germline V gives CDR1 SGDLS, CDR2 YYNGEE. The CDR3 reads CASSPRTSGGLYNEQFF. DNA for the CDR3: TGTGCCAGCAGCCCACGGACTAGCGGGGGACTCTACAATGAGCAGTTCTTC. The full variable domain, its missing parts supplied by reference TRBV9 and TRBJ2-1, is DSGVTQTPKHLITATGQRVTLRCSPRSGDLSVYWYQQSLDQGLQFLIQYYNGEERAKGNILERFSAQQFPDLHSELNLSSLELGDSALYFCASSPRTSGGLYNEQFFGPGTRLTVL.

V gene TRBV25-1 combines with J gene TRBJ2-7; D unclear. CDR3 length: 10 amino acids. CDR1 and CDR2 (germline): MGHDK, SYGVNS. Trimming took 4 bases from V and 6 from J, leaving 4 bases between them. CDR3 region: CASSAREQYF. In DNA form, the CDR3 reads TGTGCCAGCAGTGCGCGCGAGCAGTACTTC.

This chain uses TRBV7-9 with TRBJ2-7, with TRBD2 identical over 10 bases. CDR3 size: 15 residues. Germline V gives CDR1 SEHNR, CDR2 FQNEAQ (reference sequence). Germline trimming cut 4 bases from V and 9 bases from J; bases unmatched to any gene: 12. The CDR3 DNA is TGTGCCAGCAGCTATGCCCCACTAGCGGGGACGGGGCAGTACTTC. This translates into CASSYAPLAGTGQYF.

This chain uses TRBV7-9 with TRBJ2-3, with D perhaps TRBD1 (6 bases). V lost 9 bases to trimming and J lost 1 base, with 17 bases between them. The V gene's germline CDR1 is SEHNR and CDR2 FQNEAQ (reference sequence). This CDR3 has 15 residues. The CDR3 loop reads CASTGTPGRTDTQYF. For the CDR3, the DNA is TGTGCCAGTACTGGGACACCTGGTCGCACAGATACGCAGTATTTT.

V gene TRBV10-3 combines with J gene TRBJ2-2, with 7 bases identical to TRBD2. The CDR3 runs 14 residues. Germline CDR1 is ENHRY and CDR2 is SYGVKD. J was trimmed by 5 bases and V by 3 bases; bases with no gene match: 3. The CDR3 loop reads CAISDQAGTGELFF. CDR3 bases: TGTGCCATCAGTGACCAAGCGGGAACCGGGGAGCTGTTTTTT.

The chain couples TRBV28 to TRBJ1-3, with no clear D. V was pared by 1 base and J by 2 bases, with 6 bases between. Per germline, CDR1 MDHEN and CDR2 SYDVKM. There are 14 residues in the CDR3. The CDR3 nucleotides are TGTGCCAGCAGTTTATCAGATCCTGGAAACACCATATATTTT. It specifies CASSLSDPGNTIYF.

This clone came up a few times. The genes are TRBV7-2 and TRBJ2-1, with D perhaps TRBD2 (6 bases). The V gene's germline CDR1 is SGHTA and CDR2 FQGNSA. V dropped 3 bases and J dropped 2 bases, with 11 bases sitting between them. This CDR3 contains 15 residues. Written as DNA, the CDR3 is TGTGCCAGCAGCTTTAGCGGATCCCCCTACAATGAGCAGTTCTTC. This encodes CASSFSGSPYNEQFF.

This clone appeared a few times. The chain carries TRBV3-1 (or the pseudogene TRBV3-2) and TRBJ1-1, with 11 bases fitting TRBD1. Germline CDR1 is LGHDT and CDR2 is YNNKEL (reference sequence). The CDR3 is 17 amino acids. The V gene end was trimmed by 0 bases and the J gene end by 1 base; junction bases not matched to a gene: 4. The DNA for the CDR3 is TGTGCCAGCAGCCAAGATGGGACAGGGGGGGAGAACACTGAAGCTTTCTTT. Its protein is CASSQDGTGGENTEAFF.

The rearrangement joins TRBV4-3 to TRBJ1-5; tentatively, D is TRBD1 (5 bases). This CDR3 comprises 16 residues. Trimming left V 0 bases short and J 4 bases short, with 13 bases between. Germline CDR1 LGHNA, CDR2 YSLEER. The CDR3 DNA sequence: TGCGCCAGCAGCCAAGATCGGGCGCAGGGTAATCAGCCCCAGCATTTT. This codes for CASSQDRAQGNQPQHF.

There are a few counts of this clone. This chain uses TRBV4-1 with TRBJ2-1, with 9 nucleotides matching TRBD2. Germline V gives CDR1 MGHRA, CDR2 YSYEKL. V dropped 1 base and J dropped 8; count of bases not matched to a gene: 9. The CDR3 has 16 amino acids. CDR3 region: CASSQASGIAGDEQFF. CDR3 nucleotide sequence: TGCGCCAGCAGCCAAGCATCGGGGATAGCGGGAGATGAGCAGTTCTTC.

The rearrangement uses TRBV9 and TRBJ1-1; TRBD1 matches 9 bases. Germline-derived CDR1 and CDR2 are SGDLS and YYNGEE. V shed 4 bases, J shed 0 bases, and the junction held 13 bases outside the gene matches. The CDR3 extends over 18 amino acids. The CDR3 here is CASSPRQGVSIMNTEAFF. DNA for the CDR3: TGTGCCAGCAGCCCACGACAGGGGGTAAGCATCATGAACACTGAAGCTTTCTTT.

V usage is TRBV7-9 and J usage is TRBJ1-2; D ambiguous. The V and J ends lost 5 bases and 0 bases respectively, with 10 bases between them. Per germline, CDR1 SEHNR and CDR2 FQNEAQ (reference sequence). The CDR3 covers 14 residues. CDR3 nucleotide sequence: TGTGCCAGCAGCCCCCGACATTCTAACTATGGCTACACCTTC. Its translation: CASSPRHSNYGYTF.

The sample holds one count of this clone. CDR3 residues: CASSWRVPGGAYEQYF. As DNA, the CDR3 is TGTGCCAGCAGTTGGAGAGTCCCCGGAGGAGCCTACGAGCAGTACTTC. The V gene is TRBV6-2 or TRBV6-3, the J gene TRBJ2-7; the D gene is possibly TRBD2 (5 bases). The CDR3 has 16 amino acids. Trimming stripped 4 bases from V and 2 bases from J, with 18 bases between. The V gene's germline CDR1 is MNHEY and CDR2 SVGEGT.

The chain links TRBV9 to TRBJ1-2; weak D call: TRBD1 (5 bases). CDR3 size: 16 residues. V lost 6 bases to trimming and J lost 2 bases, with 20 bases between them. Looked up from germline, CDR1 is SGDLS and CDR2 is YYNGEE. CDR3 loop: CASTATGGIDNYGYTF. The CDR3 region has the DNA TGTGCCAGCACCGCTACCGGGGGAATTGACAACTATGGCTACACCTTC.

The chain is built from TRBV5-8 and TRBJ1-3, with D possibly TRBD1 on 6 matching bases. The CDR3 consists of 15 residues. Germline values: CDR1 SGHTS, CDR2 YDEGEE. Trimming shortened V by 7 bases and J by 0 bases, and 14 bases separated the two germline ends. The CDR3 reads CASYTWTASGNTIYF. DNA for the CDR3: TGTGCCAGCTACACCTGGACAGCCTCTGGAAACACCATATATTTT.

The chain has TRBV27 and TRBJ2-7; a possible D gene is TRBD1 (6 bases). Trimming took 6 bases from V and 5 from J, leaving 20 bases between them. Germline values: CDR1 MNHEY, CDR2 SMNVEV (reference sequence). The CDR3 has 15 amino acids. As DNA, the CDR3 is TGTGCCAGCAGACCCGACAGGCAGCTAGGCCACGAGCAGTACTTC. Encoded protein: CASRPDRQLGHEQYF.

The gene calls are TRBV6-5 and TRBJ1-5, with 9 nucleotides matching TRBD1. With V trimmed by 11 bases and J by 3 bases, 5 bases remained unmatched. The V gene's germline CDR1 is MNHEY and CDR2 SVGAGI. CDR3 length equals 13 residues. In DNA, the CDR3 is TGTGCCGTCGGGACAGGGAACAATCAGCCCCAGCATTTT. Protein product: CAVGTGNNQPQHF.

This clone was picked up one time. This rearrangement joins TRBV7-3 to TRBJ2-1; D is possibly TRBD2 (5 bases). Trimming removed 5 bases from V and 10 bases from J, with 12 bases in between. Germline values: CDR1 SGHTA, CDR2 FQGTGA. The CDR3 runs to 12 residues. CDR3 DNA sequence: TGTGCCAGCAGCGCGGACTTCGGCGAGCAGTTCTTC. It specifies CASSADFGEQFF.

This clone was picked up one time. CDR3 residues: CATSIPGGGNNQPQHF. As DNA, the CDR3 is TGTGCCACCAGCATCCCGGGTGGCGGAAACAATCAGCCCCAGCATTTT. The J gene is TRBJ1-5, the V gene TRBV15, with unresolved D. This CDR3 has 16 residues. V gave up 4 bases and J gave up 3 bases, with 16 bases separating them. The germline V gene has CDR1 LNHNV and CDR2 YYDKDF (reference sequence).

This chain links TRBV5-1 with TRBJ2-3; the match to TRBD2 covers 11 bases. The ends lost 2 bases at V and 5 bases at J; junction bases unmatched: 7. CDR1 and CDR2 (germline): SGHRS, YFSETQ. The CDR3 is made up of 16 amino acids. CDR3 protein: CASSFLAGGPVDTQYF. CDR3 bases: TGCGCCAGCAGCTTTCTAGCGGGAGGCCCAGTAGATACGCAGTATTTT.

This chain links TRBV30 with TRBJ2-3, with D perhaps matching TRBD2 (6 bases). This CDR3 has 15 amino acids. Germline CDR1 GTSNPN, CDR2 SVGIG (reference sequence). V was clipped by 4 bases and J by 4 bases, with 18 bases between them. Written as DNA, the CDR3 is TGTGCCTGGAATCCCGACAGTGGAGGGGCAGATACGCAGTATTTT. Protein product: CAWNPDSGGADTQYF.

The chain combines TRBV13 with TRBJ2-7; TRBD1 is a possible D gene (8 bases). The CDR3 extends over 16 amino acids. V lost 5 bases and J 6 bases, leaving 23 bases between the germline ends. CDR1 PRHDT and CDR2 FYEKMQ come from the germline V gene (reference sequence). The CDR3 loop reads CASSLWGQGAGAEQYF. CDR3 DNA: TGTGCCAGCAGCCTTTGGGGCCAGGGGGCGGGGGCCGAGCAGTACTTC.

The CDR3 is CASSTSGRTYEQYF. CDR3 nucleotide sequence: TGTGCCAGCAGTACTAGCGGGAGGACCTACGAGCAGTACTTC. The chain links TRBV6-5 to TRBJ2-7; TRBD2 matches 12 bases. From germline, CDR1 is MNHEY and CDR2 SVGAGI. V lost 5 bases to trimming and J lost 2 bases; unmatched junction nucleotides: 1. This CDR3 is 14 amino acids long.

V gene TRBV18 combines with J gene TRBJ2-5; 7 bases line up with TRBD1. Unmatched junction bases numbered 15, after V lost 6 bases and J lost 5 bases. The CDR3 has 16 amino acids. The germline gives CDR1 KGHSH, CDR2 LQKENI. The CDR3 DNA reads TGTGCCAGCTCCCTCGTTCGGCAGGGGGACGTCGAGACCCAGTACTTC. This encodes CASSLVRQGDVETQYF.

This chain connects TRBV11-2 to TRBJ2-3, with 8 nucleotides matching TRBD2. The V and J ends lost 5 bases and 4 bases, in that order; junction bases with no gene match: 17. This CDR3 contains 18 residues. Germline-derived CDR1 and CDR2 are SGHAT and FQNNGV. The DNA of the CDR3 is TGTGCCAGCAGCCCCAGCGGGAGTCACCCACTGCGGCCAGATACGCAGTATTTT. This sequence encodes CASSPSGSHPLRPDTQYF.

This clone was observed once. V and J are TRBV5-8 and TRBJ1-3; the D is unclear. The CDR3 is 15 residues long. The V gene lost 1 base and the J gene lost 0 bases, with 8 bases spanning the gap. Germline V gives CDR1 SGHTS, CDR2 YDEGEE. The CDR3 DNA reads as TGTGCCAGCAGCTTGATACCCAGCTCTGGAAACACCATATATTTT. Translating it yields CASSLIPSSGNTIYF.

The gene calls are TRBV7-9 and TRBJ1-1, with 8 positions matching TRBD1. The germline V gene encodes CDR1 SEHNR and CDR2 FQNEAQ (reference sequence). This CDR3 region has 15 residues. The V gene end was trimmed by 1 base and the J gene end by 5 bases; junction bases not matched to a gene: 6. In nucleotides, the CDR3 is TGTGCCAGCAGCTTAGTGCAGGGGGCGCGGACTGAAGCTTTCTTT. Translation gives CASSLVQGARTEAFF.

This clone was observed once. This chain uses TRBV7-6 with TRBJ1-1; the match to TRBD1 covers 7 bases. CDR1 and CDR2 (germline): SGHVS, FNYEAQ. With V trimmed by 5 bases and J by 11 bases, 8 bases remained unmatched. This CDR3 has 12 residues. The CDR3 nucleotides read TGTGCCAGCAGCCCAAGGACAGGAAGGGCTTTCTTT. Encoded protein: CASSPRTGRAFF.